These T cell receptor beta chains were read from a single sample in a study of a mutant IDH1 vaccine in newly diagnosed glioma. Using immunoSEQ multiplex PCR, the repertoire was profiled, and TCRdb retains in-frame clones only, with some absent. The sample lists roughly 38,000 clones, under 80% occurring once. The sample here was PBMCs, taken from a glioma patient treated with radiotherapy, temozolomide or both. The receptors were sampled from a man aged 35-49 years with glioma. Some clones in this sample may be carry-over from other donors' samples. CDR3s include the opening cysteine and the closing phenylalanine or tryptophan. The D gene is left open where the match is weak. Only some rows state a clone size, as once, few, many or a class for expanded clones.

j_gene,d_gene,abundance,v_gene,CDR3aa,CDR3nt
TRBJ1-2,-,-,TRBV4-3,CASSQVGGGVRYCTF,TGCGCCAGCAGCCAAGTCGGAGGGGGGGTGAGGTACTGCACCTTC
TRBJ2-2,-,once,TRBV4-3,CASSQDLAGAGTGELFF,TGCGCCAGCAGCCAAGATCTGGCCGGAGCGGGCACCGGGGAGCTGTTTTTT
TRBJ1-3,-,-,TRBV2,CASVSGNTIYF,TGTGCCAGCGTCTCCGGAAACACCATATATTTT
TRBJ1-6,TRBD1,-,TRBV7-8,CASNSDRARRNSPLHF,TGTGCCAGCAACAGTGACAGGGCCCGTCGGAATTCACCCCTCCACTTT
TRBJ1-1,-,few,TRBV30,CAWSQSGRTEAFF,TGTGCCTGGAGTCAATCAGGGAGGACTGAAGCTTTCTTT
TRBJ1-5,-,-,TRBV11-2,CASSSGQNNQPQHF,TGTGCCAGCAGCTCCGGACAGAACAATCAGCCCCAGCATTTT
TRBJ2-3,TRBD2,-,TRBV4-3,CASSQESSGADTQYF,TGCGCCAGCAGCCAAGAATCCAGCGGGGCAGATACGCAGTATTTT
TRBJ1-1,-,-,TRBV19,CASSIDRGDSEAFF,TGTGCCAGTAGTATAGATCGCGGAGACAGTGAAGCTTTCTTT
TRBJ2-2,-,once,TRBV6-5,CASSMWQDTGELFF,TGTGCCAGCAGTATGTGGCAAGATACCGGGGAGCTGTTTTTT
TRBJ1-1,-,-,TRBV13,CASSSGTRLTEAFF,TGTGCCAGCAGCTCGGGGACACGTTTGACTGAAGCTTTCTTT